The clone carrying this T cell receptor (beta chain) appeared many times. The antigen is unknown. The data belong to a study of identical twins. Study-level points and caveats: Researchers reported weaker excess twin sharing in beta out-of-frame sequences.

Germline values: CDR1 SEHNR, CDR2 FQNEAQ (reference sequence). The V end lost 5 bases, the J end lost 6 bases, and 12 bases lay between the germline ends. This CDR3 is 13 amino acids long. MiXCR, run by TCRdb on the 5' RACE reads, gives a single entry per CDR3 protein. The data hold about 700,000 distinct CDR3 sequences, with around 8.6% observed a single time. The data were also submitted as part of a second study, on yellow fever vaccine responses in identical twins.

This chain links TRBV7-9 with TRBJ2-3; no reliable D call. The TCR originated in a woman aged 18 to 35 in good health. The sequencing sample was made of PBMCs. As DNA, the CDR3 is TGTGCCAGCAGCCCCGTCTCGGCGGATACGCAGTATTTT. This gives the protein CASSPVSADTQYF. Combining the CDR3 with reference TRBV7-9 and TRBJ2-3 gives the whole variable domain DTGVSQNPRHKITKRGQNVTFRCDPISEHNRLYWYRQTLGQGPEFLTYFQNEAQLEKSRLLSDRFSAERPKGSFSTLEIQRTEQGDSAMYLCASSPVSADTQYFGPGTRLTVL.